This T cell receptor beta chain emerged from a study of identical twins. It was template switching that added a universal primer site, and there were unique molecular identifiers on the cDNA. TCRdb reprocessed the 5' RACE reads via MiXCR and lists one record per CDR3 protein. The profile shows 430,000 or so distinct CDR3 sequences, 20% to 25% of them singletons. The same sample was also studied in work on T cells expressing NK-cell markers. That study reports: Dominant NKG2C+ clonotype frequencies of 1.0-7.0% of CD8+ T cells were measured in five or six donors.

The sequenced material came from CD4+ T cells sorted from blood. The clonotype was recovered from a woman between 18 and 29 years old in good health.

The CDR3 DNA reads TGCGCCAGCAGTGTAGCGGGATTAGCCAAAAACATTCAGTACTTC. Its protein is CASSVAGLAKNIQYF. The gene calls are TRBV10-2 and TRBJ2-4; 8 nucleotides align to TRBD2. The CDR3 consists of 15 residues. Germline loops: CDR1 WSHSY, CDR2 SAAADI. The V and J ends lost 4 bases and 0 bases, in that order; junction bases with no gene match: 2.